The 22 T cell receptor beta chains reported below all come from one sample, sequenced in a study of blood T cell repertoires in COVID-19. The protocol was immunoSEQ multiplex PCR, while the TCRdb copy is restricted to in-frame clones and leaves out a portion. The sample lists about 97,000 clones, 81% occurring once. The specimen was peripheral blood. These receptors originate from a man aged 55 to 69 with acute or convalescent COVID-19.

This clone has a handful of counts. The rearrangement uses TRBV6-5 and TRBJ1-4; D remains unclear. The CDR3 length is 15 residues. The germline V gene encodes CDR1 MNHEY and CDR2 SVGAGI. Deletions cut 0 bases from V and 8 bases from J, with 13 bases between. This CDR3 is CASSYSSLRGEKLFF. The CDR3 DNA follows: TGTGCCAGCAGTTACTCGAGTCTCCGGGGAGAAAAACTGTTTTTT.

This clone was seen just once. The chain combines TRBV11-2 with TRBJ2-2; no definite D call. The CDR3 length is 10 residues. V shed 5 bases and J shed 7 bases, with 2 bases lying between them. Germline-derived CDR1 and CDR2 are SGHAT and FQNNGV. This chain's CDR3 is CASSHGELFF. As DNA, the CDR3 is TGTGCCAGCAGCCACGGGGAGCTGTTTTTT.

The chain uses TRBV7-2 and TRBJ2-1, with 9 bases fitting TRBD1. This CDR3 is built from 15 residues. V gave up 3 bases and J gave up 4 bases; unmatched junction bases: 4. Per the germline V gene, CDR1 is SGHTA and CDR2 is FQGNSA. DNA of the CDR3: TGTGCCAGCAGCTTCGGACAGGGGTCGTACAATGAGCAGTTCTTC. Protein product: CASSFGQGSYNEQFF.

This chain connects TRBV7-2 to TRBJ2-2; 7 bases are a match to TRBD1. Germline V lookup: CDR1 SGHTA, CDR2 FQGNSA. This CDR3 region has 14 residues. With 5 bases clipped from V and 6 bases from J, the junction kept 6 bases outside the gene matches. The CDR3: CASSAQGSAGELFF. The DNA for the CDR3 is TGTGCCAGCAGCGCACAGGGGTCTGCCGGGGAGCTGTTTTTT.

This rearrangement joins TRBV5-1 to TRBJ2-7; 9 bases align to TRBD1. V was pared by 1 base and J by 5 bases, with 4 bases of the junction left unmatched. Looked up from germline, CDR1 is SGHRS and CDR2 is YFSETQ. This CDR3 region has 14 residues. The CDR3 bases are TGCGCCAGCAGCTTGACCACAGGGGGCCACGAGCAGTACTTC. Translated: CASSLTTGGHEQYF. The full variable domain, with the rest looked up from reference TRBV5-1 and TRBJ2-7, is KAGVTQTPRYLIKTRGQQVTLSCSPISGHRSVSWYQQTPGQGLQFLFEYFSETQRNKGNFPGRFSGRQFSNSRSEMNVSTLELGDSALYLCASSLTTGGHEQYFGPGTRLTVT.

This chain's CDR3 is CASSPLSSLDSLGWAQYF. CDR3 nucleotide sequence: TGTGCCAGCAGCCCCCTTTCGAGTCTGGACTCCCTAGGATGGGCCCAGTACTTC. V usage is TRBV7-6 and J usage is TRBJ2-5, with D perhaps matching TRBD2 (5 bases). The CDR3 has 18 residues. V lost 5 bases, J lost 9 bases, and 31 bases lay in between. From germline, CDR1 is SGHVS and CDR2 FNYEAQ.

This clone appeared once. The genes are TRBV9 and TRBJ2-2; 8 bases line up with TRBD1. The CDR3 covers 15 residues. V shed 2 bases and J 2 bases; nucleotides not matched to a gene: 2. Germline CDR1 reads SGDLS; CDR2 reads YYNGEE. CDR3 region: CASSVGTGNTGELFF. In DNA form, the CDR3 reads TGTGCCAGCAGCGTGGGGACAGGAAACACCGGGGAGCTGTTTTTT. The full variable domain, its missing parts supplied by reference TRBV9 and TRBJ2-2, is DSGVTQTPKHLITATGQRVTLRCSPRSGDLSVYWYQQSLDQGLQFLIQYYNGEERAKGNILERFSAQQFPDLHSELNLSSLELGDSALYFCASSVGTGNTGELFFGEGSRLTVL.

The chain has TRBV3-1 (or the pseudogene TRBV3-2) and TRBJ1-1; D call uncertain. The V and J ends lost 1 base and 10 bases respectively, with 13 bases between them. CDR1 is LGHDT, CDR2 YNNKEL, per germline (reference sequence). The CDR3 has 13 residues. For the CDR3, the DNA is TGTGCCAGCAGCCAAGCCGCGACATTCCGAGCTTTCTTT. Translation: CASSQAATFRAFF.

The chain recombines TRBV7-3 with TRBJ2-7; 8 bases line up with TRBD2. Unmatched junction bases numbered 4, after V lost 6 bases and J lost 3 bases. Germline-derived CDR1 and CDR2 are SGHTA and FQGTGA. This CDR3 spans 13 amino acids. CDR3 region: CASRGTRFYEQYF. CDR3 nucleotide sequence: TGTGCCAGCAGAGGGACTAGATTCTACGAGCAGTACTTC.

This clone was seen only a few times. V is TRBV5-6 and J is TRBJ1-1; 9 positions match TRBD1. The CDR3 loop spans 13 amino acids. Germline CDR1 and CDR2: SGHDT and YYEEEE. V shed 0 bases and J 7 bases; nucleotides not matched to a gene: 1. In nucleotides, the CDR3 is TGTGCCAGCAGCTTGGGGGGACAGGGTGAAGCTTTCTTT. This gives the protein CASSLGGQGEAFF.

The chain combines TRBV27 with TRBJ2-7, with 7 bases that match TRBD1. Trimming removed 5 bases from V and 2 bases from J; junction bases left unmatched: 3. Germline V CDR1 and CDR2: MNHEY, SMNVEV (reference sequence). CDR3 size: 13 residues. The CDR3 DNA reads as TGTGCCAGCAGTAGCGACAGGGCCTACGAGCAGTACTTC. Its translation: CASSSDRAYEQYF.

V is TRBV4-3 and J is TRBJ1-4; the D is unclear. Trimming took off 0 bases at V and 7 bases at J, with 12 bases between the two ends. The CDR3 totals 15 residues. Germline lookup yields CDR1 LGHNA and CDR2 YSLEER. The CDR3 protein is CASSQEGNGGEKLFF. CDR3 nucleotide sequence: TGCGCCAGCAGCCAAGAAGGTAATGGAGGTGAAAAACTGTTTTTT.

This chain joins TRBV11-3 and TRBJ2-3; 13 nucleotides agree with TRBD2. Germline CDR1 reads SGHNT; CDR2 reads YENEEA. The length of the CDR3 is 16 residues. V shed 8 bases, J shed 1 base, and the junction held 6 bases outside the gene matches. CDR3 loop: CASVIGTSGGTDTQYF. The CDR3 region has the DNA TGTGCCAGCGTCATTGGGACTAGCGGGGGCACAGATACGCAGTATTTT.

CDR3 nucleotide sequence: TGTGCCAGCAGCCCCATCGGGGCTAGCGGCCACACCGGGGAGCTGTTTTTT. Translation: CASSPIGASGHTGELFF. This sequence joins TRBV9 and TRBJ2-2; 7 bases map to TRBD2. Germline CDR1 SGDLS, CDR2 YYNGEE. V was clipped by 4 bases and J by 3 bases; unmatched bases: 12. The CDR3 length is 17 residues.

Remarks on this clone: This sample includes further DNA sequences coding for the same CDR3. This chain uses TRBV7-8 with TRBJ2-1; 10 positions agree with TRBD1. Germline CDR1 reads SGHVS; CDR2 reads FQNEAQ. This CDR3 spans 15 amino acids. J lost 8 bases, V lost 1 base, and 5 bases had no gene match. The CDR3 DNA sequence: TGTGCCAGCAGCTTAGGGGGACAGGGGAGGGATGAGCAGTTCTTC. As protein: CASSLGGQGRDEQFF.

This sequence joins TRBV11-2 and TRBJ2-2; 9 positions match TRBD1. The CDR3 loop spans 16 amino acids. Germline V gene data show CDR1 as SGHAT and CDR2 as FQNNGV. J was trimmed by 0 bases and V by 4 bases; bases with no gene match: 3. As DNA, the CDR3 is TGTGCCAGCAGCTCACGGACAGGGGCGAACACCGGGGAGCTGTTTTTT. It specifies CASSSRTGANTGELFF. Based on the CDR3 plus reference TRBV11-2 and TRBJ2-2, the full variable domain is EAGVAQSPRYKIIEKRQSVAFWCNPISGHATLYWYQQILGQGPKLLIQFQNNGVVDDSQLPKDRFSAERLKGVDSTLKIQPAKLEDSAVYLCASSSRTGANTGELFFGEGSRLTVL.

This chain links TRBV3-1 (or the pseudogene TRBV3-2) with TRBJ2-5; 8 bases agree with TRBD2. This CDR3 has 15 amino acids. Germline CDR1 LGHDT, CDR2 YNNKEL (reference sequence). The V segment lost 5 bases and the J segment 4 bases; nucleotides outside the gene matches: 9. The CDR3 coding sequence is TGTGCCAGCAGCAAACGAGCGGGAGTAACAGAGACCCAGTACTTC. It specifies CASSKRAGVTETQYF.

The chain joins TRBV18 to TRBJ1-1; D is possibly TRBD1 (6 bases). V was trimmed by 1 base and J by 1 base, leaving 10 bases between them. The germline CDR1 and CDR2 sequences are KGHSH and LQKENI. The CDR3 loop spans 15 amino acids. The DNA of the CDR3 is TGTGCCAGCTCACCACTGCCAGGGGCGAACACTGAAGCTTTCTTT. This encodes CASSPLPGANTEAFF.

The rearrangement links TRBV29-1 to TRBJ1-2, with 7 nucleotides matching TRBD1. Germline CDR1 is SQVTM and CDR2 is ANQGSEA. The CDR3 sequence is 12 residues long. After removal of 4 bases from V and 8 bases from J, the junction contained 7 bases not matched to a gene. The CDR3 region is CSVADRVYGYTF. In DNA, the CDR3 is TGCAGCGTTGCTGACAGGGTATACGGCTACACCTTC.

This chain uses TRBV6-2 or TRBV6-3 with TRBJ1-3; D not resolved. V was shortened by 6 bases and J by 2 bases, with 14 bases between the two germline ends. There are 15 residues in the CDR3. Germline CDR1 reads MNHEY; CDR2 reads SVGEGT. The CDR3 nucleotides read TGTGCCAGCAGCCAACTACATAAAGCTGGAAACACCATATATTTT. Its translation is CASSQLHKAGNTIYF.

The V call is TRBV23-1, the J call TRBJ2-7; D remains unclear. TRBV23-1 is recorded as an ORF, its role being uncertain. V was cut by 6 bases and J by 12 bases, with 9 bases left in between. This CDR3 has 9 amino acids. CDR3 protein: CASSPSRYF. DNA of the CDR3: TGCGCCAGCAGCCCTTCCCGGTACTTC.

The V and J genes are TRBV18 and TRBJ2-7; D not resolved. V shed 3 bases and J shed 5 bases, with 17 bases lying between them. The CDR3 sequence is 15 residues long. Germline V CDR1 and CDR2: KGHSH, LQKENI. The CDR3 is CASSPPNGQINEQYF. CDR3 coding DNA: TGTGCCAGCTCACCTCCGAATGGGCAGATCAACGAGCAGTACTTC.